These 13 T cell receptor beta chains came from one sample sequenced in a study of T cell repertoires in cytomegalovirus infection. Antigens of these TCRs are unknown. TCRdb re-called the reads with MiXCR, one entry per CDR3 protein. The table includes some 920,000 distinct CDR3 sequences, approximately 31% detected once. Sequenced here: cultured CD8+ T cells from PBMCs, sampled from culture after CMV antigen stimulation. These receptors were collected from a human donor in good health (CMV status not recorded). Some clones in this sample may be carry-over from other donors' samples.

CDR3 region: CASSFYTATRTHGYTF. The CDR3 nucleotides read TGTGCCAGCAGCTTCTATACAGCCACACGTACTCATGGCTACACCTTC. The V and J genes are TRBV7-2 and TRBJ1-2; D gene ambiguous. V was cut by 3 bases and J by 6 bases, with 20 bases left in between. The CDR3 sequence is 16 residues long. Germline V gives CDR1 SGHTA, CDR2 FQGNSA.

DNA of the CDR3: TGTGCCAGCAGTTACTCTTCGGGGGGCCTGAACACTGAAGCTTTCTTT. Translation: CASSYSSGGLNTEAFF. This chain links TRBV6-5 with TRBJ1-1; D possibly corresponds to TRBD1 (6 bases). The CDR3 runs 16 residues. CDR1 is MNHEY, CDR2 SVGAGI, per germline. Between the trimmed V and J ends, which lost 0 bases and 0 bases, there was a span of 11 bases.

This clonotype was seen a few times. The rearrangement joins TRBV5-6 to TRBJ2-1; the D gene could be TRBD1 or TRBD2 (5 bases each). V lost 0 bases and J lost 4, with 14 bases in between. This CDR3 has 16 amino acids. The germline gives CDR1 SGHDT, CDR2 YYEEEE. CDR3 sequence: CASSLGGIGSYNEQFF. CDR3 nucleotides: TGTGCCAGCAGCTTGGGGGGGATCGGCTCGTACAATGAGCAGTTCTTC.

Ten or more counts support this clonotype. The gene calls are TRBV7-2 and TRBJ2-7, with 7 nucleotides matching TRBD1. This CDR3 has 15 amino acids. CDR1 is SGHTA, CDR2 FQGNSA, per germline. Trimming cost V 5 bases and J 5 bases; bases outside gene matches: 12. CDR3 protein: CASSHIWTGRDEQYV. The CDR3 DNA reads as TGTGCCAGCAGCCATATTTGGACAGGTCGGGACGAGCAGTACGTC.

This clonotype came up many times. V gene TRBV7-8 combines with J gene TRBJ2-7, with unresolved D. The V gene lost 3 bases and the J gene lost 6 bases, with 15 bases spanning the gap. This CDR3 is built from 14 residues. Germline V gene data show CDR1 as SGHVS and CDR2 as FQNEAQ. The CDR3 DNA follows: TGTGCCAGCAGCTTGGGAACTACTAAGTTCGAGCAGTACGTC. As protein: CASSLGTTKFEQYV.

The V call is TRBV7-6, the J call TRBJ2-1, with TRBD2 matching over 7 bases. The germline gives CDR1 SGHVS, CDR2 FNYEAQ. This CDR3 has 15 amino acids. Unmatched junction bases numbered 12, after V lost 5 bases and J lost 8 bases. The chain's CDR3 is CASSPARGGSDEQFF. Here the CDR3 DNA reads TGTGCCAGCAGCCCCGCCCGGGGAGGGAGCGATGAGCAGTTCTTC.

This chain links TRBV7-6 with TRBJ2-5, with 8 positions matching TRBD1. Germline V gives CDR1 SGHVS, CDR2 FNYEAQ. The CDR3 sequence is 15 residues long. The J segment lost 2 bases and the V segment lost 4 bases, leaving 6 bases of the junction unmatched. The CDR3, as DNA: TGTGCCAGCAGCTACGCCGGACAGGGTCAAGAGACCCAGTACTTC. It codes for CASSYAGQGQETQYF.

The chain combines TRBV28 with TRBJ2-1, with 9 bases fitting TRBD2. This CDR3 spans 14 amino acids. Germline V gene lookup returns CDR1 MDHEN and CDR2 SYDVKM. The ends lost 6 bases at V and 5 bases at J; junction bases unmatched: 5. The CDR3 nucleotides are TGTGCCAGCAGACGAGCGGGGGGCCACAATGAGCAGTTCTTC. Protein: CASRRAGGHNEQFF.

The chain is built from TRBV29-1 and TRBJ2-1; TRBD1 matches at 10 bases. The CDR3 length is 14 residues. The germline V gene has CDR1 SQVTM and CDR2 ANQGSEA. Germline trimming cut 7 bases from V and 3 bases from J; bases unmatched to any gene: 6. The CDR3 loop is CSAAGTGDYNEQFF. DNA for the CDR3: TGCAGCGCAGCCGGGACAGGGGACTACAATGAGCAGTTCTTC.

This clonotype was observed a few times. Here the CDR3 DNA reads TGTGCCAGCAGCCCACAGGGGTATAGCAATCAGCCCCAGCATTTT. This encodes CASSPQGYSNQPQHF. This chain links TRBV6-5 with TRBJ1-5; 7 nucleotides line up with TRBD1. The CDR3 loop spans 15 amino acids. The germline gives CDR1 MNHEY, CDR2 SVGAGI. Losses at the gene ends were 6 bases for V and 0 bases for J; bases not matched to a gene: 5.

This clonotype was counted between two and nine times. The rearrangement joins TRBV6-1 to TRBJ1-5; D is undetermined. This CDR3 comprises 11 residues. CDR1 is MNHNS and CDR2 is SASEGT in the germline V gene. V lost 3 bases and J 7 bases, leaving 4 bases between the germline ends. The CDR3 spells CASSDYQPQHF. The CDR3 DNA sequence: TGTGCCAGCAGTGATTACCAGCCCCAGCATTTT.

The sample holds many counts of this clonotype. The CDR3 loop reads CASSSDTQYF. DNA for the CDR3: TGTGCCAGCAGTTCAGATACGCAGTATTTT. The rearrangement uses TRBV12-3 or TRBV12-4 and TRBJ2-3; no definite D call. V lost 4 bases, J lost 4 bases, and 0 bases lay in between. The CDR3 is 10 residues long.

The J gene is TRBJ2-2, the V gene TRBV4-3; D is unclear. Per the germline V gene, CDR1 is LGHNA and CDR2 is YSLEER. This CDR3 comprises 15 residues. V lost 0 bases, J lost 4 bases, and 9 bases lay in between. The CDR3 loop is CASSQDRVSTGELFF. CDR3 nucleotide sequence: TGCGCCAGCAGCCAAGATCGCGTGAGCACCGGGGAGCTGTTTTTT.